A single sample gave rise to the 21 T cell receptor beta chains below, sequenced in a study of cytomegalovirus exposure and HLA in healthy donors. This PCR relied on a set of 60 Vbeta primers and 13 Jbeta primers. The repertoire was sequenced with immunoSEQ multiplex PCR; TCRdb's copy has only in-frame clones and lacks some. The repertoire holds 150,000 or so clones, with 77% as singletons. Specimen: PBMCs. The source of these receptors is a male donor in good health and CMV-seropositive.

This clone was seen more than once but under ten times. The genes are TRBV19 and TRBJ2-7, with a tentative D call TRBD1 (5 bases). The CDR3 covers 13 residues. Trimming took off 5 bases at V and 3 bases at J, with 11 bases between the two ends. Germline CDR1 is LNHDA and CDR2 is SQIVND (reference sequence). The CDR3 region is CASSQQAYYEQYF. The CDR3 coding sequence is TGTGCCAGTAGTCAACAGGCTTACTACGAGCAGTACTTC.

The V gene is TRBV7-2, the J gene TRBJ2-7; 11 bases line up with TRBD2. The V segment lost 2 bases and the J segment 6 bases; nucleotides outside the gene matches: 3. The CDR3 is made up of 14 amino acids. From germline, CDR1 is SGHTA and CDR2 FQGNSA. This CDR3 is CASSLSTSGSEQYF. The CDR3 region has the DNA TGTGCCAGCAGCTTAAGCACTAGCGGGAGCGAGCAGTACTTC.

The V gene is TRBV16, the J gene TRBJ1-1; D is perhaps TRBD1 (6 bases). Germline V gene data show CDR1 as KGHSY and CDR2 as FQNENV. The CDR3 consists of 14 residues. Trimming removed 2 bases from V and 5 bases from J, with 12 bases in between. The CDR3 here is CASSQTSRGTEAFF. CDR3 coding DNA: TGTGCCAGCAGCCAAACGTCTAGGGGGACTGAAGCTTTCTTT.

The rearrangement uses TRBV29-1 and TRBJ2-5; no reliable D call. Between the trimmed V and J ends, which lost 6 bases and 0 bases, there was a span of 8 bases. The CDR3 is 12 residues long. Germline V lookup: CDR1 SQVTM, CDR2 ANQGSEA. CDR3: CSVTPYQETQYF. The CDR3 bases are TGCAGCGTCACACCGTACCAAGAGACCCAGTACTTC.

The chain recombines TRBV7-9 with TRBJ2-1; the match to TRBD1 covers 7 bases. Germline values: CDR1 SEHNR, CDR2 FQNEAQ (reference sequence). With V trimmed by 5 bases and J by 2 bases, 6 bases remained unmatched. This CDR3 contains 15 residues. The DNA of the CDR3 is TGTGCCAGCAGCCGTGCTCAGGGGGCCTACAATGAGCAGTTCTTC. Translation gives CASSRAQGAYNEQFF.

J is TRBJ1-2 and V is TRBV10-3; D remains ambiguous. CDR1 and CDR2 (germline): ENHRY, SYGVKD. The germline V and J ends were trimmed by 1 base and 2 bases, with 11 bases remaining between them. This CDR3 is 15 amino acids long. The CDR3 protein is CAISEYEITNYGYTF. The DNA of the CDR3 is TGTGCCATCAGTGAGTATGAGATTACCAACTATGGCTACACCTTC.

The chain is built from TRBV7-3 and TRBJ2-1; TRBD2 aligns across 9 bases. CDR3 length equals 15 residues. Germline V gene data show CDR1 as SGHTA and CDR2 as FQGTGA. The ends lost 1 base at V and 5 bases at J; junction bases unmatched: 3. This chain's CDR3 is CASSLRGGRDNEQFF. The CDR3 DNA reads as TGTGCCAGCAGCTTAAGGGGCGGGAGGGACAATGAGCAGTTCTTC.

This clone was seen more than once but under ten times. Other nucleotide sequences in the sample specify the same CDR3. This chain connects TRBV5-1 to TRBJ2-3, with D possibly TRBD1 on 6 matching bases. Between the trimmed V and J ends, which lost 0 bases and 2 bases, there was a span of 7 bases. This CDR3 contains 14 residues. Germline CDR1 is SGHRS and CDR2 is YFSETQ. The CDR3 spells CASSLGDTTDTQYF. The CDR3 DNA reads as TGCGCCAGCAGCTTGGGGGACACCACAGATACGCAGTATTTT.

The chain joins TRBV19 to TRBJ2-5, with 9 bases that match TRBD1. The CDR3 totals 17 residues. The germline gives CDR1 LNHDA, CDR2 SQIVND (reference sequence). V shed 0 bases, J shed 6 bases, and the junction held 11 bases outside the gene matches. As DNA, the CDR3 is TGTGCCAGTAGTATAGAACTGGACAGGGGCGATGGAAAGACCCAGTACTTC. Its protein is CASSIELDRGDGKTQYF.

The rearrangement uses TRBV25-1 and TRBJ1-2; no clear D. V shed 3 bases and J shed 8 bases, with 16 bases lying between them. The CDR3 covers 14 residues. CDR1 MGHDK and CDR2 SYGVNS come from the germline V gene. The CDR3 is CASSEQVPFRGYTF. For the CDR3, the DNA is TGTGCCAGCAGTGAGCAGGTACCCTTCCGCGGCTACACCTTC.

This chain joins TRBV19 and TRBJ1-2; no clear D. The germline V gene encodes CDR1 LNHDA and CDR2 SQIVND (reference sequence). V lost 7 bases to trimming and J lost 8 bases, with 17 bases between them. This CDR3 comprises 13 residues. The CDR3 sequence is CASIGAGVRGYTF. DNA for the CDR3: TGTGCCAGTATCGGAGCGGGTGTAAGGGGCTACACCTTC.

This chain uses TRBV5-6 with TRBJ2-3, with TRBD2 matching 9 bases. The CDR3 contains 14 residues. V lost 0 bases and J lost 9; bases outside the gene matches: 5. The germline CDR1 and CDR2 sequences are SGHDT and YYEEEE. This CDR3 reads CASSLASGLATQYF. CDR3 sequence (DNA): TGTGCCAGCAGCTTGGCGAGTGGACTAGCGACGCAGTATTTT.

The chain is built from TRBV12-2 and TRBJ2-7; the D call TRBD2 from the table was never checked on the DNA. TRBV12-2 is a pseudogene locus. This CDR3 is 15 amino acids long. The CDR3 spells CASHPPGGELGEQYF. CDR3 nucleotide sequence: TGTGCAAGTCACCCCCCGGGGGGGGAGTTGGGCGAGCAGTACTTC.

The rearrangement joins TRBV11-2 to TRBJ2-1; maybe TRBD2 (6 bases). This CDR3 is 18 amino acids long. Germline loops: CDR1 SGHAT, CDR2 FQNNGV. V was pared by 1 base and J by 3 bases, with 19 bases between. The CDR3: CASSLVRFGEASYNEQFF. The DNA of the CDR3 is TGTGCCAGCAGCTTAGTTCGTTTTGGGGAGGCCAGCTACAATGAGCAGTTCTTC.

The V call is TRBV30, the J call TRBJ1-4; 8 bases align to TRBD1. Trimming at V came to 3 bases and at J to 3 bases, leaving 3 bases not matched to a gene. There are 14 residues in the CDR3. From germline, CDR1 is GTSNPN and CDR2 SVGIG (reference sequence). CDR3 protein: CAWREQGANEKLFF. CDR3 nucleotide sequence: TGTGCCTGGAGAGAACAGGGGGCTAATGAAAAACTGTTTTTT.

The chain joins TRBV6-5 to TRBJ2-7, with 8 bases aligning to TRBD2. The germline V gene encodes CDR1 MNHEY and CDR2 SVGAGI. The ends lost 5 bases at V and 4 bases at J; junction bases unmatched: 4. The CDR3 is 13 amino acids. CDR3 sequence: CASSSGSGYEQYF. DNA of the CDR3: TGTGCCAGCAGTAGCGGGAGCGGGTACGAGCAGTACTTC.

J is TRBJ2-3 and V is TRBV7-2, with D unresolved. The CDR3 is made up of 14 amino acids. With 3 bases removed from V and 0 bases from J, the gap between germline ends came to 7 bases. Germline V gene lookup returns CDR1 SGHTA and CDR2 FQGNSA. In DNA form, the CDR3 reads TGTGCCAGCAGCTTCACGGTTAGCACAGATACGCAGTATTTT. Translated, it gives CASSFTVSTDTQYF.

The CDR3 sequence: CASSWERDRGIDYGYTF. The CDR3 DNA reads as TGTGCCAGCAGCTGGGAGAGGGACAGGGGTATAGACTATGGCTACACCTTC. The chain joins TRBV5-6 to TRBJ1-2; 10 positions agree with TRBD1. Germline V gene lookup returns CDR1 SGHDT and CDR2 YYEEEE. CDR3 length: 17 residues. J lost 3 bases, V lost 3 bases, and 11 bases had no gene match.

This clone was found once. The CDR3 loop is CASSLPTLLADSSTDTQYF. In nucleotides, the CDR3 is TGTGCCAGCAGCCTACCGACCTTACTAGCAGACAGTAGCACAGATACGCAGTATTTT. The V and J genes are TRBV21-1 and TRBJ2-3; TRBD2 reflects the table's D call only, with no check against the DNA. TRBV21-1 constitutes a pseudogene. The CDR3 is made up of 19 amino acids.

The chain combines TRBV5-1 with TRBJ2-1; 10 bases map to TRBD2. Unmatched junction bases numbered 12, after V lost 4 bases and J lost 11 bases. The CDR3 consists of 15 residues. Germline loops: CDR1 SGHRS, CDR2 YFSETQ. The chain's CDR3 is CASSNPTNSGGKQFF. DNA for the CDR3: TGCGCCAGCAGCAATCCTACGAATAGCGGGGGGAAGCAGTTCTTC.

This chain connects TRBV28 to TRBJ2-5; TRBD1 matches 12 bases. CDR3 size: 15 residues. Germline V CDR1 and CDR2: MDHEN, SYDVKM. V trimming: 5 bases; J trimming: 4 bases; junction bases outside the gene matches: 5. CDR3 residues: CASSRGTGGLETQYF. CDR3 DNA sequence: TGTGCCAGCAGTAGAGGGACAGGGGGCTTAGAGACCCAGTACTTC.